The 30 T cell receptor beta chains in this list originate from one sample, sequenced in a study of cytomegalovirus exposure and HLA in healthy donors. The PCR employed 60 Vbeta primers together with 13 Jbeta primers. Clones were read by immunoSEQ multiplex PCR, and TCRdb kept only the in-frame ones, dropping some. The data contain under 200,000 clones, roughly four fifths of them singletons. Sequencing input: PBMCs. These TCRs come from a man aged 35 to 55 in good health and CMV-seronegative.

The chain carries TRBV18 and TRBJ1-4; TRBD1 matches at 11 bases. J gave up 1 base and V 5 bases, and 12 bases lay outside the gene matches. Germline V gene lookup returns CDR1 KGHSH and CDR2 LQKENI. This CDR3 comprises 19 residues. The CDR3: CASSRSGTGGIGTNEKLFF. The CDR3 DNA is TGTGCCAGCTCAAGATCCGGGACAGGGGGGATAGGAACTAATGAAAAACTGTTTTTT.

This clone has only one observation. CDR3 sequence (DNA): TGTGCCAGCAGCGTAGCGGCCGGACAGGGTGGCACAGATACGCAGTATTTT. Protein sequence: CASSVAAGQGGTDTQYF. The chain has TRBV9 and TRBJ2-3; the match to TRBD1 covers 8 bases. The CDR3 is made up of 17 amino acids. Germline CDR1 is SGDLS and CDR2 is YYNGEE. V lost 0 bases to trimming and J lost 1 base; unmatched junction nucleotides: 7. Full variable domain (rest looked up from reference TRBV9 and TRBJ2-3): DSGVTQTPKHLITATGQRVTLRCSPRSGDLSVYWYQQSLDQGLQFLIQYYNGEERAKGNILERFSAQQFPDLHSELNLSSLELGDSALYFCASSVAAGQGGTDTQYFGPGTRLTVL.

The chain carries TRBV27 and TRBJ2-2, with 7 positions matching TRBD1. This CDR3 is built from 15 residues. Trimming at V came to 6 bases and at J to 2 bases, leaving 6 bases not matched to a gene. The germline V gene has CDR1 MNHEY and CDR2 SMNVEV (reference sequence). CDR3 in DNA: TGTGCCAGCAGCCCCGACAGGGATAACACCGGGGAGCTGTTTTTT. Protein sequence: CASSPDRDNTGELFF.

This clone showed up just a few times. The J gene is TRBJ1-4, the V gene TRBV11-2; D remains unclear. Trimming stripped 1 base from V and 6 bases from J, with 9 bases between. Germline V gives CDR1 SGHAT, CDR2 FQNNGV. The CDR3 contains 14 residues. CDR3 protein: CASSLGGSDEKLFF. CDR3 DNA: TGTGCCAGCAGCTTAGGAGGCAGCGATGAAAAACTGTTTTTT.

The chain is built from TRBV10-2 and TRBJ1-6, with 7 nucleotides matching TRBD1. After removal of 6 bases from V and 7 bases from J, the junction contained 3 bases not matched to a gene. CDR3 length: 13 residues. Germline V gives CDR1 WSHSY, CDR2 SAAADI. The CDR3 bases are TGCGCCAGCAGACAGGGGAGCAATTCACCCCTCCACTTT. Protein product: CASRQGSNSPLHF.

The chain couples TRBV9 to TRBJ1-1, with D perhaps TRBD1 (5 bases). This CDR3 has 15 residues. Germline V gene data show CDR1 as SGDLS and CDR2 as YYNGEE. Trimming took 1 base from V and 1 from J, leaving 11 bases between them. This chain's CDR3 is CASSVSAGPNTEAFF. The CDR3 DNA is TGTGCCAGCAGCGTAAGTGCGGGACCGAACACTGAAGCTTTCTTT.

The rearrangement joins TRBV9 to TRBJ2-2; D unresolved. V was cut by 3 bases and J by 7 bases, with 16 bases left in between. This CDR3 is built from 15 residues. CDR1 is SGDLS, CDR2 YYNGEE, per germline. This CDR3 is CASSAHHQSNGELFF. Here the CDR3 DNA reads TGTGCCAGCAGCGCCCATCACCAGTCGAACGGGGAGCTGTTTTTT. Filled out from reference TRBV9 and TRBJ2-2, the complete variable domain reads DSGVTQTPKHLITATGQRVTLRCSPRSGDLSVYWYQQSLDQGLQFLIQYYNGEERAKGNILERFSAQQFPDLHSELNLSSLELGDSALYFCASSAHHQSNGELFFGEGSRLTVL.

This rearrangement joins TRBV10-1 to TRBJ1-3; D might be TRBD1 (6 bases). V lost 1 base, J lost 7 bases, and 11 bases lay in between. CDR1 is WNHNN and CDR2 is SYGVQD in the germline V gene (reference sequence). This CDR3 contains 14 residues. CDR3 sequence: CASSEFPGANTIYF. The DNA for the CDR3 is TGCGCCAGCAGTGAGTTCCCAGGGGCGAACACCATATATTTT.

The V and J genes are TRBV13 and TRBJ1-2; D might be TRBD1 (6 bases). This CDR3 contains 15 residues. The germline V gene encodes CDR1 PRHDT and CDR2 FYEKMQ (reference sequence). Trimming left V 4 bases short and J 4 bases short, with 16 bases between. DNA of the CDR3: TGTGCCAGCAGCTGGGGGACACCTTTGGCCTATGGCTACACCTTC. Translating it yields CASSWGTPLAYGYTF.

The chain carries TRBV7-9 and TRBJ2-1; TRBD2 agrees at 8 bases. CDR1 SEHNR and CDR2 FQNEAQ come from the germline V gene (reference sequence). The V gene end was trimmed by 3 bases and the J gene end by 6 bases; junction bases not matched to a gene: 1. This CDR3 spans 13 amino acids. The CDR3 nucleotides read TGTGCCAGCAGCTTCAGCGGGGGCAATGAGCAGTTCTTC. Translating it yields CASSFSGGNEQFF.

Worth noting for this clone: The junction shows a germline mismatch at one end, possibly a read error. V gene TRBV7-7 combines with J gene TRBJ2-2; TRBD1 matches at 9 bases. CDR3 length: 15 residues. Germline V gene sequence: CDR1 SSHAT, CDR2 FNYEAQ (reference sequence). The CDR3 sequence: CASSLDRGRTGELFF. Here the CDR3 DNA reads TGTGCTAGCAGCCTGGACAGGGGAAGAACCGGGGAGCTGTTTTTT.

The DNA for the CDR3 is TGTGCCTGGAGAGGGGACAGGGGGTGGGGGGAGCTGTTTTTT. Its translation is CAWRGDRGWGELFF. The chain combines TRBV30 with TRBJ2-2; 11 nucleotides agree with TRBD1. V shed 3 bases and J 8 bases; nucleotides not matched to a gene: 5. Germline V gene lookup returns CDR1 GTSNPN and CDR2 SVGIG (reference sequence). CDR3 length: 14 residues.

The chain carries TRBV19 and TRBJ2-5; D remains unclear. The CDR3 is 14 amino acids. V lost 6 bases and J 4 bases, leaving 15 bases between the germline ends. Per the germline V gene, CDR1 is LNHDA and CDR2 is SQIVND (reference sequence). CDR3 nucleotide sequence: TGTGCCAGTAGGGGCCCGACGGCTCGAGAGACCCAGTACTTC. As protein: CASRGPTARETQYF. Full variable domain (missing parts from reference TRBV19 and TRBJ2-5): DGGITQSPKYLFRKEGQNVTLSCEQNLNHDAMYWYRQDPGQGLRLIYYSQIVNDFQKGDIAEGYSVSREKKESFPLTVTSAQKNPTAFYLCASRGPTARETQYFGPGTRLLVL.

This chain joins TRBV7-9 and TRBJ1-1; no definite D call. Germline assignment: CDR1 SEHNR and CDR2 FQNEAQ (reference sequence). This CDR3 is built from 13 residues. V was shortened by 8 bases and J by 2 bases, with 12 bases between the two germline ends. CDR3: CASRNEGNTEAFF. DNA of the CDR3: TGTGCCAGCCGAAATGAGGGAAACACTGAAGCTTTCTTT.

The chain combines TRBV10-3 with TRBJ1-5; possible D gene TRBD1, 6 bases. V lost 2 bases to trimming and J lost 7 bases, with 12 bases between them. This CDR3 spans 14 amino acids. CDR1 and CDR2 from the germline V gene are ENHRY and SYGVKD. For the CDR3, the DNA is TGTGCCATCAGTGAGGCTAACAGGGCCCAGCCCCAGCATTTT. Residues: CAISEANRAQPQHF.

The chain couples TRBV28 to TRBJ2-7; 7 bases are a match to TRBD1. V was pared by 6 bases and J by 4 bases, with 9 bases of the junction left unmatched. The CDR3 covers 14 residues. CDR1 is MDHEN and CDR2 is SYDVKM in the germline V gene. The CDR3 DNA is TGTGCCAGCAGACCAGGGGGTCGGATGTACGAGCAGTACTTC. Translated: CASRPGGRMYEQYF.

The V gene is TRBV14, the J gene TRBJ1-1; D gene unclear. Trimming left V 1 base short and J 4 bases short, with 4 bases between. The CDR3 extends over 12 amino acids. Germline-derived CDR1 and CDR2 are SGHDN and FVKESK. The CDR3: CASSQGLTEAFF. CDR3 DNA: TGTGCCAGCAGCCAAGGGCTCACTGAAGCTTTCTTT.

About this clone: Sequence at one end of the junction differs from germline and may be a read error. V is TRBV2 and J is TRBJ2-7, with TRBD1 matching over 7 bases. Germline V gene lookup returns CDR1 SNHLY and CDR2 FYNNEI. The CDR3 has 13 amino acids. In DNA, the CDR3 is TGTGCCGGCAGGGACAGCGCATCCTACGAGCAGTACTTC. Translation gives CAGRDSASYEQYF.

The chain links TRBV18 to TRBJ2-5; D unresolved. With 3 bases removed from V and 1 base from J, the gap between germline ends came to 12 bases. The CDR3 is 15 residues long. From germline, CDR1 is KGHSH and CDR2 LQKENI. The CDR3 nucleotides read TGTGCCAGCTCACCCCTGAGGCAGACCCAAGAGACCCAGTACTTC. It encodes CASSPLRQTQETQYF.

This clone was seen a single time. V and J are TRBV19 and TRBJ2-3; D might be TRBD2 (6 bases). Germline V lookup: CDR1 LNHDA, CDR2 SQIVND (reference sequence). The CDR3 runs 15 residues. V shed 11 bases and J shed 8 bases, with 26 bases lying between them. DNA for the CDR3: TGTGCCTCACGAGACGGGAGTGAGCGGCGTGGTACGCAGTATTTT. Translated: CASRDGSERRGTQYF.

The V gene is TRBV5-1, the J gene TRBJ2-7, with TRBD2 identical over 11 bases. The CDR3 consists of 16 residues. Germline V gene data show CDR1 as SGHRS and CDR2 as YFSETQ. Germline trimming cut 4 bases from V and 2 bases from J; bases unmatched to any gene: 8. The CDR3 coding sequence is TGCGCCAGCAGCGACCCGGGACTAGCGGTTCCCTACGAGCAGTACTTC. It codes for CASSDPGLAVPYEQYF.

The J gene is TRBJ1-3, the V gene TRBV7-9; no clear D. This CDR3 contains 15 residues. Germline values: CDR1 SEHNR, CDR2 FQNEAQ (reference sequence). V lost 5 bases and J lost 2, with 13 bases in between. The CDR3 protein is CASSPPREPGNTIYF. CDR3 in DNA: TGTGCCAGCAGCCCCCCGCGGGAACCTGGAAACACCATATATTTT.

CDR3 loop: CSGGQGVYEQYF. CDR3 nucleotides: TGCAGCGGGGGACAGGGGGTCTACGAGCAGTACTTC. This chain links TRBV29-1 with TRBJ2-7; 11 nucleotides agree with TRBD1. The CDR3 has 12 amino acids. Germline V gene data show CDR1 as SQVTM and CDR2 as ANQGSEA. The ends lost 7 bases at V and 3 bases at J; junction bases unmatched: 2.

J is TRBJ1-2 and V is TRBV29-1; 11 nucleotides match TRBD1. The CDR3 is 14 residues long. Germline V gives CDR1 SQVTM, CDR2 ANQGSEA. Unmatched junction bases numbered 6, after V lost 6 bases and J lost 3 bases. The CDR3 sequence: CSVGGTGGYYGYTF. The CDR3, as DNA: TGCAGCGTGGGCGGGACAGGGGGATACTATGGCTACACCTTC.

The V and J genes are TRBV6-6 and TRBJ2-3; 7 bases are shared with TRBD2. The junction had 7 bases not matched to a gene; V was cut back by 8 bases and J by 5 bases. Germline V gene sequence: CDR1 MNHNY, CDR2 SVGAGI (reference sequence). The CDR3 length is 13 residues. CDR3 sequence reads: CASRWGGEDTQYF. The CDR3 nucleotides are TGTGCCAGCCGTTGGGGGGGTGAAGATACGCAGTATTTT.

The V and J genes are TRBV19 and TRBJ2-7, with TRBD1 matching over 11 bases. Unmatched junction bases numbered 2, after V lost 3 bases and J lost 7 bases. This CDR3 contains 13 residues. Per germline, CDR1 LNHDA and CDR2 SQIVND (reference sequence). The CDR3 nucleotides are TGTGCCAGTAGTATTGGGGACAGGGGGGAGCAGTACTTC. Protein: CASSIGDRGEQYF. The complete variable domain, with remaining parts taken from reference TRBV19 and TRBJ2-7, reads DGGITQSPKYLFRKEGQNVTLSCEQNLNHDAMYWYRQDPGQGLRLIYYSQIVNDFQKGDIAEGYSVSREKKESFPLTVTSAQKNPTAFYLCASSIGDRGEQYFGPGTRLTVT.

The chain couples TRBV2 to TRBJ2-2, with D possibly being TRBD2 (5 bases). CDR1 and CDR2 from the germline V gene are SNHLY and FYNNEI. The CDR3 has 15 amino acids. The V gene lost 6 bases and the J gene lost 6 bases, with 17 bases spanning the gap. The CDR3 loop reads CASSAVGVMAGELFF. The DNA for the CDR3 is TGTGCCAGCAGCGCCGTCGGGGTTATGGCCGGGGAGCTGTTTTTT.

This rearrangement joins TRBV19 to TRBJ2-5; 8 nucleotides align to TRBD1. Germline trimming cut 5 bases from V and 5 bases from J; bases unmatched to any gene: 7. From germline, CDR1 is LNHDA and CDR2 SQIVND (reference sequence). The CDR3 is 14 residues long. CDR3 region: CASSRAGGAETQYF. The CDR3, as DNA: TGTGCCAGTAGTCGGGCAGGGGGCGCGGAGACCCAGTACTTC.

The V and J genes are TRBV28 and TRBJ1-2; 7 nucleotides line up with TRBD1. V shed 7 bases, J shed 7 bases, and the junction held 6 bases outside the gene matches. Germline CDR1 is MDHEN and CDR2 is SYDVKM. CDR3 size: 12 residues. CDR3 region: CASMRGPRGYTF. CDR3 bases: TGTGCCAGCATGAGGGGGCCTCGTGGCTACACCTTC.

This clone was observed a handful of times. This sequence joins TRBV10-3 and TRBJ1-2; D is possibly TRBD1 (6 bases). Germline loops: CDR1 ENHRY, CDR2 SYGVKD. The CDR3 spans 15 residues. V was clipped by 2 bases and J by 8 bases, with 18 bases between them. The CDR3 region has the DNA TGTGCCATCAGTGAGGACCCGAAGGGGGACGTGGGCTACACCTTC. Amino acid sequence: CAISEDPKGDVGYTF.